This TCR beta chain is from a study of T cells after yellow fever vaccination. TCRdb reprocessed the 5' RACE reads via MiXCR and lists one record per CDR3 protein. The sample has 250,000 or so distinct CDR3 sequences; 3.6% are singletons. With V trimmed by 1 base and J by 5 bases, 7 bases remained unmatched. Germline V gene data show CDR1 as SGHRS and CDR2 as YFSETQ. This CDR3 contains 15 residues. This clonotype was counted between two and nine times. This clonotype originated in a man younger than 35 who received the YFV17D yellow fever vaccine. This specimen was PBMCs, taken 15 days after the yellow fever booster vaccination. The gene calls are TRBV5-1 and TRBJ2-5, with TRBD1 matching over 8 bases. CDR3 sequence reads: CASSLTQGAGETQYF. In DNA form, the CDR3 reads TGCGCCAGCAGCTTGACTCAGGGGGCAGGGGAGACCCAGTACTTC.